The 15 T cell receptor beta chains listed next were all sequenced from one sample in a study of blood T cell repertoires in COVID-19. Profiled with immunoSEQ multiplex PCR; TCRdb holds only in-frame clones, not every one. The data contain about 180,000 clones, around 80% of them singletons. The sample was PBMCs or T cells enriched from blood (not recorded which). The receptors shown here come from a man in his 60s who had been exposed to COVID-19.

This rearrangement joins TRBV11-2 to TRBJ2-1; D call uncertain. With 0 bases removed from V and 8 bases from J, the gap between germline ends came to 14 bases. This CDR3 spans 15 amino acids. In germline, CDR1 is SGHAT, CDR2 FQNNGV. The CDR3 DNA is TGTGCCAGCAGCTTAGATCAAACGCCCGGTGATGAGCAGTTCTTC. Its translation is CASSLDQTPGDEQFF.

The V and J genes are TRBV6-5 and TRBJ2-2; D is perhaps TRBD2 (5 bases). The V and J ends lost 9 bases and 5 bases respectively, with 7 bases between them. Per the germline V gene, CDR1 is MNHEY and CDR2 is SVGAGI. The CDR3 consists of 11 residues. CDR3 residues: CASRGTGELFF. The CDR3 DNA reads TGTGCCAGTCGGGGAACCGGGGAGCTGTTTTTT.

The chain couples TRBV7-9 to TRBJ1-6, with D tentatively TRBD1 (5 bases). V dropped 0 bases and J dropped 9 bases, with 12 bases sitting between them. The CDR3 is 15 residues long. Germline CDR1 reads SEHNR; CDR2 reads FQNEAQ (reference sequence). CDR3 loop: CASSLAQGWSSPLHF. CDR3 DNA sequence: TGTGCCAGCAGCTTAGCGCAGGGTTGGAGTTCACCCCTCCACTTT.

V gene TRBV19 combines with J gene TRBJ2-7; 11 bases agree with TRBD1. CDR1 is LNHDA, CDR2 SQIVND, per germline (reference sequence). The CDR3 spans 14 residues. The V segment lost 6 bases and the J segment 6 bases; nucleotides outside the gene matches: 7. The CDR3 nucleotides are TGTGCCAGTAGCACAGGGACAGGGGGGACCGAGCAGTACTTC. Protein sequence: CASSTGTGGTEQYF.

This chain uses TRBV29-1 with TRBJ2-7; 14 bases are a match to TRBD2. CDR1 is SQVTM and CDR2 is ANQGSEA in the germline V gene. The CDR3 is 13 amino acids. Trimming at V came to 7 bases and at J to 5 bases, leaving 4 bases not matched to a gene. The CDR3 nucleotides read TGCAGCGCTCGGACTAGCGGGAGGCACGAGCAGTACTTC. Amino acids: CSARTSGRHEQYF.

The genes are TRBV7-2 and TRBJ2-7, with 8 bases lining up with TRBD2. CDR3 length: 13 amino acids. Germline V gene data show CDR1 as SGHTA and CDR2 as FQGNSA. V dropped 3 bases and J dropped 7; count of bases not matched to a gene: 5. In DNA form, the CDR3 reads TGTGCCAGCAGCTTTACCGGGACTAGGGAGCAGTACTTC. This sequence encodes CASSFTGTREQYF.

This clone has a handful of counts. CDR3 nucleotide sequence: TGCGCCAGCAGCTTGGATCTCTACGAGCAGTACTTC. Translated, it gives CASSLDLYEQYF. V usage is TRBV5-1 and J usage is TRBJ2-7, with D hard to call. There are 12 residues in the CDR3. Germline CDR1 reads SGHRS; CDR2 reads YFSETQ. Trimming removed 0 bases at V and 3 bases at J, with 4 bases between.

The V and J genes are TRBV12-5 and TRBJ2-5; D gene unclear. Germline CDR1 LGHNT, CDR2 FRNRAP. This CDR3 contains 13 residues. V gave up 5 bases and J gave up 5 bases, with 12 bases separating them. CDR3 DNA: TGTGCTAGTGGTCTCGCGGCAAGGGAGACCCAGTACTTC. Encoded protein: CASGLAARETQYF. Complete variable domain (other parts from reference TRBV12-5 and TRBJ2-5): DARVTQTPRHKVTEMGQEVTMRCQPILGHNTVFWYRQTMMQGLELLAYFRNRAPLDDSGMPKDRFSAEMPDATLATLKIQPSEPRDSAVYFCASGLAARETQYFGPGTRLLVL.

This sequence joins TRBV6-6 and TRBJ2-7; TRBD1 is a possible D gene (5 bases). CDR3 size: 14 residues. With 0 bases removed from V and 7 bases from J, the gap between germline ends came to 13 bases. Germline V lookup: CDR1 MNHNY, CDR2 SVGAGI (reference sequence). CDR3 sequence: CASSYSDSAREQYF. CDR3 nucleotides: TGTGCCAGCAGTTACTCCGACAGCGCTCGGGAGCAGTACTTC.

In DNA form, the CDR3 reads TGTGCCTGGGTCCGAGCAGGGTCCACCTACGAGCAGTACTTC. It yields the protein CAWVRAGSTYEQYF. This chain joins TRBV30 and TRBJ2-7; D possibly corresponds to TRBD1 (5 bases). Trimming cost V 5 bases and J 2 bases, with 16 bases left between them. Looked up from germline, CDR1 is GTSNPN and CDR2 is SVGIG (reference sequence). CDR3 size: 14 residues. Variable domain in full (rest from reference TRBV30 and TRBJ2-7): SQTIHQWPATLVQPVGSPLSLECTVEGTSNPNLYWYRQAAGRGLQLLFYSVGIGQISSEVPQNLSASRPQDRQFILSSKKLLLSDSGFYLCAWVRAGSTYEQYFGPGTRLTVT.

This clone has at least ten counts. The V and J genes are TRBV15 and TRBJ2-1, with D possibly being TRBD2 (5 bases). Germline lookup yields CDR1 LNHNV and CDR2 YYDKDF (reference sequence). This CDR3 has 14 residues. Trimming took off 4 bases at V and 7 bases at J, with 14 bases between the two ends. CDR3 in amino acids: CATSTRETGNEQFF. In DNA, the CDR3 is TGTGCCACCAGCACAAGGGAGACTGGTAATGAGCAGTTCTTC.

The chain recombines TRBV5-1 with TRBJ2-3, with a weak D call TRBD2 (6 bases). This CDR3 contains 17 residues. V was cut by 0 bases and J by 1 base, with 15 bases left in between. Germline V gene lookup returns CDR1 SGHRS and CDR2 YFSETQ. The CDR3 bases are TGCGCCAGCAGCTTGGAGTCCGGGAGATGGGGCACAGATACGCAGTATTTT. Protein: CASSLESGRWGTDTQYF.

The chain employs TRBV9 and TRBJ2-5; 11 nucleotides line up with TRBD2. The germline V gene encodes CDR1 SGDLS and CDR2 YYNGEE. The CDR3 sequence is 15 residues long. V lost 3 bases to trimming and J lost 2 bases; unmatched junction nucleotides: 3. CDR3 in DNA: TGTGCCAGCAGCGCCCGACTAGCGGGGCAAGAGACCCAGTACTTC. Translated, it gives CASSARLAGQETQYF.

In DNA, the CDR3 is TGTGCCAGCAGTTCCTCTCCACAGGGTCAGCCCCAGCATTTT. Protein product: CASSSSPQGQPQHF. The chain couples TRBV28 to TRBJ1-5; D may be TRBD1 (6 bases). Trimming shortened V by 4 bases and J by 6 bases, and 13 bases separated the two germline ends. Per the germline V gene, CDR1 is MDHEN and CDR2 is SYDVKM. The CDR3 is 14 amino acids.

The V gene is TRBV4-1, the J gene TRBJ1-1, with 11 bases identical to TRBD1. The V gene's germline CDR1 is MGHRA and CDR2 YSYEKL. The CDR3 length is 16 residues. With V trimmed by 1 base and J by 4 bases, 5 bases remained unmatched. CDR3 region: CASSQGTGTGGTEAFF. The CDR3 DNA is TGCGCCAGCAGCCAAGGGACCGGGACAGGGGGCACTGAAGCTTTCTTT.